In this sample, the clone carrying this T cell receptor (beta chain) turned up many times. Its antigen remains unknown. At first hyperthyroidism diagnosis, before any ophthalmopathy symptoms, the blood sample was collected. This entry comes from a study of T cells in Graves' hyperthyroidism and ophthalmopathy. Findings and caveats of the study: In blood, most of the thyroid clonotypes expanded above 0.001 were also present. The authors' 13 V-J model separated ophthalmopathy from stable hyperthyroidism. The model anticipated ophthalmopathy a median about 7 months pre-onset.

TCR beta CDR3 regions were amplified from RNA transcripts. Carried out on the TCR CDR3, a first-round RT-PCR used the HTBI primer set. TCRdb itself ran the multiplex PCR reads through MiXCR, one entry per CDR3 protein. The sample records 150,000 or so distinct CDR3 sequences, 9.4% being singletons. V dropped 0 bases and J dropped 2 bases, with 13 bases sitting between them. Germline V gene sequence: CDR1 SGHDT, CDR2 YYEEEE. The CDR3 length is 16 residues. The J gene is TRBJ2-3, the V gene TRBV5-6; tentatively, D is TRBD1 (6 bases). The sequencing input was blood. This receptor was taken from a woman between 18 and 29 years old with Graves' hyperthyroidism that later progressed to Graves' ophthalmopathy. The CDR3 DNA follows: TGTGCCAGCAGCTTGGTAGGGGGTACACACACAGATACGCAGTATTTT. As protein: CASSLVGGTHTDTQYF.